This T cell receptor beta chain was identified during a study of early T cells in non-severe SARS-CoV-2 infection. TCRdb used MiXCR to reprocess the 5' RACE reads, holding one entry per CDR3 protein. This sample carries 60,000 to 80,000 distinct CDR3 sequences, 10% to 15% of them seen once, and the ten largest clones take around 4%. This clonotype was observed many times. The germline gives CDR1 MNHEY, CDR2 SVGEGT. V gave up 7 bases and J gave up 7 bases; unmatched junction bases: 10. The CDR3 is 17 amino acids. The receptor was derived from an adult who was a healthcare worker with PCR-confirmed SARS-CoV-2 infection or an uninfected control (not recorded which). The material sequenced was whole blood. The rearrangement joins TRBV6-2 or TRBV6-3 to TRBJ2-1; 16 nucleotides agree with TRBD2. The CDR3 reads CASNNPGLAGGLNEQFF. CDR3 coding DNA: TGTGCCAGCAACAATCCGGGACTAGCGGGAGGGTTGAATGAGCAGTTCTTC.